What follows are 30 T cell receptor beta chains derived from one specimen sequenced in a study of cytomegalovirus exposure and HLA in healthy donors. PCR primers comprised 60 Vbeta and 13 Jbeta primers. Using immunoSEQ multiplex PCR, the repertoire was profiled, and TCRdb retains in-frame clones only, with some absent. The sample records 90,000 to 130,000 clones, approximately 70% being singletons. Sequencing input: PBMCs. The receptor source for this set is a woman in her 30s in good health and CMV-seronegative.

This chain connects TRBV4-3 to TRBJ1-4, with D possibly matching TRBD1 (5 bases). The germline CDR1 and CDR2 sequences are LGHNA and YSLEER. The CDR3 consists of 15 residues. Trimming removed 0 bases from V and 8 bases from J, with 13 bases in between. The CDR3, as DNA: TGCGCCAGCAGCCAAGAGGGGGGTGGCGGGGAAAAACTGTTTTTT. It translates to CASSQEGGGGEKLFF.

J is TRBJ2-2 and V is TRBV7-9; the D is unclear. Germline CDR1 SEHNR, CDR2 FQNEAQ (reference sequence). This CDR3 is built from 14 residues. Trimming pared 5 bases from V and 4 bases from J, leaving 11 bases between. CDR3 residues: CASSPEVSTGELFF. The CDR3 DNA follows: TGTGCCAGCAGCCCCGAGGTTAGCACCGGGGAGCTGTTTTTT.

This clone was seen more than once but under ten times. The junction shows a germline mismatch at one end, possibly a read error. This chain uses TRBV4-1 with TRBJ1-1; no reliable D call. Germline values: CDR1 MGHRA, CDR2 YSYEKL. The CDR3 sequence is 11 residues long. The CDR3 coding sequence is TGCGCCAGCAGCCAAGATTGCCAGAAGTCCTTT. The encoded protein is CASSQDCQKSF.

This chain connects TRBV5-6 to TRBJ2-3; TRBD2 aligns across 9 bases. V shed 2 bases and J 0 bases; nucleotides not matched to a gene: 4. CDR3 length: 16 residues. Germline V lookup: CDR1 SGHDT, CDR2 YYEEEE. CDR3 sequence reads: CASSFLAGSSTDTQYF. The CDR3 region has the DNA TGTGCCAGCAGCTTTCTAGCGGGATCTAGCACAGATACGCAGTATTTT.

This chain joins TRBV6-5 and TRBJ2-5, with 8 bases aligning to TRBD2. The trim removed 8 bases at V and 2 bases at J, leaving 10 bases unmatched. CDR3 size: 15 residues. Germline CDR1 MNHEY, CDR2 SVGAGI. The CDR3: CASSQSGGGQETQYF. The CDR3, as DNA: TGTGCCAGCTCCCAAAGTGGCGGGGGGCAAGAGACCCAGTACTTC.

The chain is built from TRBV5-1 and TRBJ2-2; 11 bases line up with TRBD2. CDR1 and CDR2 (germline): SGHRS, YFSETQ. J was trimmed by 4 bases and V by 4 bases; bases with no gene match: 0. This CDR3 has 14 residues. CDR3: CASSTSGSTGELFF. The CDR3 coding sequence is TGCGCCAGCAGCACTAGCGGGAGCACCGGGGAGCTGTTTTTT.

The rearrangement joins TRBV19 to TRBJ2-2, with D possibly TRBD1 on 5 matching bases. The CDR3 is 14 residues long. V dropped 2 bases and J dropped 7 bases, with 11 bases sitting between them. Germline V gene data show CDR1 as LNHDA and CDR2 as SQIVND (reference sequence). Here the CDR3 DNA reads TGTGCCAGTAGTATAACCAGGGCCAGCGGGGAGCTGTTTTTT. Amino acids: CASSITRASGELFF.

This clone was detected only a few times. The J gene is TRBJ1-1, the V gene TRBV19; a possible D gene is TRBD1 (5 bases). From germline, CDR1 is LNHDA and CDR2 SQIVND (reference sequence). The CDR3 runs 11 residues. The DNA for the CDR3 is TGTGCAAGCAGGGCGAACACTGAAGCTTTCTTT. Its translation is CASRANTEAFF.

The chain uses TRBV5-1 and TRBJ1-2; D gene ambiguous. Trimming left V 0 bases short and J 5 bases short, with 14 bases between. The CDR3 contains 15 residues. Looked up from germline, CDR1 is SGHRS and CDR2 is YFSETQ. CDR3 sequence: CASSLDGSRGYGYTF. CDR3 sequence (DNA): TGCGCCAGCAGCTTGGACGGCAGCCGCGGGTATGGCTACACCTTC.

This chain joins TRBV7-2 and TRBJ1-2; 8 bases line up with TRBD1. V trimming: 8 bases; J trimming: 8 bases; junction bases outside the gene matches: 10. The CDR3 runs 13 residues. CDR1 SGHTA and CDR2 FQGNSA come from the germline V gene. CDR3 nucleotides: TGTGCCAGCTTGCAGACCAGGGGGCAAGGCTACACCTTC. Amino acid sequence: CASLQTRGQGYTF.

The chain couples TRBV9 to TRBJ2-7; 8 positions agree with TRBD1. The CDR3 runs to 13 residues. The junction had 5 bases not matched to a gene; V was cut back by 2 bases and J by 7 bases. Germline CDR1 is SGDLS and CDR2 is YYNGEE. CDR3 residues: CASSVVGTGEQYF. CDR3 nucleotide sequence: TGTGCCAGCAGCGTGGTCGGGACAGGAGAGCAGTACTTC.

V usage is TRBV5-4 and J usage is TRBJ2-7; 11 nucleotides align to TRBD2. J was trimmed by 7 bases and V by 0 bases; bases with no gene match: 9. Germline-derived CDR1 and CDR2 are SGHNT and YYREEE (reference sequence). The CDR3 loop spans 16 amino acids. The CDR3 nucleotides are TGTGCCAGCAGCTTGGGGGGTAGCGGGGGGGACCGGGAGCAGTACTTC. This gives the protein CASSLGGSGGDREQYF.

The sample holds one count of this clone. The chain has TRBV19 and TRBJ1-1, with TRBD1 as a possible D gene (5 bases). Trimming pared 10 bases from V and 6 bases from J, leaving 15 bases between. The germline gives CDR1 LNHDA, CDR2 SQIVND (reference sequence). This CDR3 has 12 amino acids. This CDR3 is CATQTEGAEAFF. CDR3 nucleotide sequence: TGTGCCACCCAGACAGAAGGTGCTGAAGCTTTCTTT.

The V and J genes are TRBV5-1 and TRBJ2-3; TRBD2 aligns across 9 bases. The CDR3 is made up of 14 amino acids. The germline V gene has CDR1 SGHRS and CDR2 YFSETQ. With V trimmed by 1 base and J by 8 bases, 5 bases remained unmatched. Here the CDR3 reads CASSLLGTSSTQYF. The CDR3 region has the DNA TGCGCCAGCAGCTTGTTGGGGACTAGCAGTACGCAGTATTTT.

The chain employs TRBV18 and TRBJ1-1; unclear D gene. The V gene lost 6 bases and the J gene lost 4 bases, with 18 bases spanning the gap. The CDR3 sequence is 15 residues long. CDR1 is KGHSH, CDR2 LQKENI, per germline. CDR3 sequence: CASSAAGWGSTEAFF. CDR3 nucleotides: TGTGCCAGCTCCGCCGCGGGTTGGGGAAGCACTGAAGCTTTCTTT.

The chain links TRBV5-6 to TRBJ2-1; TRBD2 aligns across 10 bases. Unmatched junction bases numbered 8, after V lost 2 bases and J lost 3 bases. Germline V gene sequence: CDR1 SGHDT, CDR2 YYEEEE. This CDR3 is built from 17 residues. CDR3 protein: CASSLAGGPSYYNEQFF. The CDR3 DNA sequence: TGTGCCAGCAGCTTAGCGGGAGGGCCGAGCTACTACAATGAGCAGTTCTTC.

The chain links TRBV4-2 to TRBJ2-7, with 9 bases matching TRBD2. The ends lost 4 bases at V and 1 base at J; junction bases unmatched: 8. The CDR3 spans 16 residues. Germline V gene lookup returns CDR1 LGHNA and CDR2 YNFKEQ. The CDR3 sequence is CASSLHPAGGSYEQYF. The CDR3 coding sequence is TGTGCCAGCAGCCTACACCCGGCGGGAGGGTCCTACGAGCAGTACTTC.

The V and J genes are TRBV7-9 and TRBJ2-7; TRBD1 agrees at 7 bases. V trimming: 5 bases; J trimming: 2 bases; junction bases outside the gene matches: 9. This CDR3 is built from 15 residues. Germline loops: CDR1 SEHNR, CDR2 FQNEAQ (reference sequence). The CDR3 nucleotides are TGTGCCAGCAGCACCTCGGGACAGTCAGCCTACGAGCAGTACTTC. Translation gives CASSTSGQSAYEQYF. Together with reference TRBV7-9 and TRBJ2-7, the CDR3 gives the full variable domain: DTGVSQNPRHKITKRGQNVTFRCDPISEHNRLYWYRQTLGQGPEFLTYFQNEAQLEKSRLLSDRFSAERPKGSFSTLEIQRTEQGDSAMYLCASSTSGQSAYEQYFGPGTRLTVT.

J is TRBJ1-6 and V is TRBV30; a weak D match, TRBD1 (5 bases). CDR1 is GTSNPN, CDR2 SVGIG, per germline (reference sequence). The V end lost 3 bases, the J end lost 0 bases, and 18 bases lay between the germline ends. This CDR3 contains 18 residues. For the CDR3, the DNA is TGTGCCTGGAGAGGGACGGGACTCTTCATCTCCTATAATTCACCCCTCCACTTT. It specifies CAWRGTGLFISYNSPLHF.

The chain carries TRBV5-5 and TRBJ2-7; 7 bases align to TRBD1. V was clipped by 4 bases and J by 2 bases; unmatched bases: 6. The germline V gene encodes CDR1 SGHKS and CDR2 YYEKEE (reference sequence). CDR3 length equals 14 residues. This CDR3 reads CASSPTGQPYEQYF. The CDR3 DNA follows: TGTGCCAGCAGCCCGACAGGGCAACCCTACGAGCAGTACTTC.

The CDR3, as DNA: TGTGCCAGCAGTTTAACCGGGGGGGGCTACACCTTC. It translates to CASSLTGGGYTF. The chain is built from TRBV7-9 and TRBJ1-2; TRBD1 might be the D (5 bases). V gave up 6 bases and J gave up 8 bases, with 13 bases separating them. This CDR3 spans 12 amino acids. Germline V gene sequence: CDR1 SEHNR, CDR2 FQNEAQ (reference sequence).

The chain employs TRBV7-6 and TRBJ2-3, with D unresolved. Trimming shortened V by 1 base and J by 6 bases, and 5 bases separated the two germline ends. The CDR3 is 12 residues long. Germline values: CDR1 SGHVS, CDR2 FNYEAQ. DNA of the CDR3: TGTGCCAGCAGCTTAGAACGGGATACGCAGTATTTT. It is translated as CASSLERDTQYF.

The rearrangement joins TRBV5-1 to TRBJ2-7, with TRBD1 matching over 7 bases. The CDR3 is 15 residues long. Germline V gene data show CDR1 as SGHRS and CDR2 as YFSETQ. J was trimmed by 3 bases and V by 4 bases; bases with no gene match: 10. The CDR3 here is CASSVETGRVYEQYF. DNA of the CDR3: TGCGCCAGCAGCGTGGAGACAGGGAGAGTCTACGAGCAGTACTTC.

This clone has more than one count but fewer than ten. This chain links TRBV6-1 with TRBJ2-7; 9 positions match TRBD1. CDR3 size: 14 residues. The germline V gene has CDR1 MNHNS and CDR2 SASEGT. V lost 1 base and J lost 13; bases outside the gene matches: 11. The CDR3 reads CASSEGTGGEVQYF. The DNA for the CDR3 is TGTGCCAGCAGTGAAGGTACAGGGGGCGAGGTTCAATACTTC.

The V gene is TRBV7-9, the J gene TRBJ1-1; the match to TRBD1 covers 12 bases. V dropped 8 bases and J dropped 4; count of bases not matched to a gene: 11. Looked up from germline, CDR1 is SEHNR and CDR2 is FQNEAQ (reference sequence). This CDR3 region has 16 residues. The CDR3 DNA follows: TGTGCCAGCTATTCCGGGACAGGGGGCGAGGGCACTGAAGCTTTCTTT. Its protein product is CASYSGTGGEGTEAFF.

Note on this clone: At one end the junction does not follow the germline gene, possibly because of a read error. The gene calls are TRBV2 and TRBJ1-2; no definite D call. The germline V gene has CDR1 SNHLY and CDR2 FYNNEI. CDR3 length: 15 amino acids. This CDR3 is CASRLLVTANYGYPF. CDR3 coding DNA: TGTGCCAGCAGACTCCTAGTGACCGCAAACTATGGCTACCCCTTC. Full variable domain (remainder filled in from reference TRBV2 and TRBJ1-2): EPEVTQTPSHQVTQMGQEVILRCVPISNHLYFYWYRQILGQKVEFLVSFYNNEISEKSEIFDDQFSVERPDGSNFTLKIRSTKLEDSAMYFCASRLLVTANYGYPFGSGTRLTVV.

This clone turned up a few times. CDR3 in amino acids: CASSYSMGGGYTF. In DNA form, the CDR3 reads TGTGCCAGCAGTTACTCGATGGGGGGGGGCTACACCTTC. This chain uses TRBV6-5 with TRBJ1-2, with a possible D match to TRBD1 (5 bases). The CDR3 length is 13 residues. Trimming pared 0 bases from V and 8 bases from J, leaving 10 bases between. Germline-derived CDR1 and CDR2 are MNHEY and SVGAGI.

The rearrangement uses TRBV29-1 and TRBJ2-1, with 14 bases aligning to TRBD2. The germline gives CDR1 SQVTM, CDR2 ANQGSEA. There are 14 residues in the CDR3. The ends lost 7 bases at V and 10 bases at J; junction bases unmatched: 9. CDR3 bases: TGCAGCGAGGGGACTAGCGGGAGTAGATGGGAGCAGTTCTTC. Amino acid sequence: CSEGTSGSRWEQFF.

In this sample, this clone turned up a few times. This chain uses TRBV7-6 with TRBJ2-1; TRBD2 matches 10 bases. In germline, CDR1 is SGHVS, CDR2 FNYEAQ. J was trimmed by 3 bases and V by 3 bases; bases with no gene match: 2. The CDR3 runs 15 residues. The CDR3 DNA reads TGTGCCAGCAGCTTGAGCGGGAGGGACTACAATGAGCAGTTCTTC. Residues: CASSLSGRDYNEQFF. Drawing the rest from reference TRBV7-6 and TRBJ2-1, the complete variable domain is GAGVSQSPRYKVTKRGQDVALRCDPISGHVSLYWYRQALGQGPEFLTYFNYEAQQDKSGLPNDRFSAERPEGSISTLTIQRTEQRDSAMYRCASSLSGRDYNEQFFGPGTRLTVL.

V is TRBV15 and J is TRBJ2-5, with TRBD1 matching over 7 bases. The CDR3 totals 16 residues. Germline V gene data show CDR1 as LNHNV and CDR2 as YYDKDF (reference sequence). V was clipped by 2 bases and J by 5 bases; unmatched bases: 11. Here the CDR3 reads CATSRPGFPGQETQYF. The CDR3 bases are TGTGCCACCAGCAGACCAGGATTTCCGGGACAGGAGACCCAGTACTTC.